These 2 T cell receptor beta chains were all obtained from the same sample, sequenced in a study of T cells in Graves' hyperthyroidism and ophthalmopathy. RNA transcripts provided the source from which TCR beta CDR3 regions were amplified. TCR CDR3 underwent first-round RT-PCR with the HTBI primer set. TCRdb analysed the multiplex PCR reads with MiXCR anew, one entry per CDR3 protein. The sample records roughly 420,000 distinct CDR3 sequences, around 14% being singletons. Source material: blood. All receptors derive from a woman aged 18 to 35 with Graves' hyperthyroidism.

The chain joins TRBV19 to TRBJ2-7, with 10 bases fitting TRBD1. Germline V CDR1 and CDR2: LNHDA, SQIVND (reference sequence). This CDR3 has 14 residues. Trimming took 7 bases from V and 3 from J; bases not matched to a gene: 6. The CDR3 spells CASKTGTGDYEQYF. CDR3 nucleotides: TGTGCCAGTAAAACCGGGACAGGGGACTACGAGCAGTACTTC.

The chain uses TRBV29-1 and TRBJ1-1, with D maybe TRBD1 (5 bases). The CDR3 totals 13 residues. Germline V gives CDR1 SQVTM, CDR2 ANQGSEA. Trimming took off 7 bases at V and 1 base at J, with 13 bases between the two ends. The DNA of the CDR3 is TGCAGCGCCGGGGGGTTTTCGAACACTGAAGCTTTCTTT. Protein: CSAGGFSNTEAFF. Drawing the rest from reference TRBV29-1 and TRBJ1-1, the complete variable domain is SAVISQKPSRDICQRGTSLTIQCQVDSQVTMMFWYRQQPGQSLTLIATANQGSEATYESGFVIDKFPISRPNLTFSTLTVSNMSPEDSSIYLCSAGGFSNTEAFFGQGTRLTVV.